This TCR beta chain was retrieved from a study of shared clonotypes between healthy human individuals. The protocol was immunoSEQ multiplex PCR, while the TCRdb copy is restricted to in-frame clones and leaves out a portion. The data contain 500,000 to 700,000 clones, 90% to 95% of them singletons. Naive CD8 cells comprised CD45RO-negative, CCR7-positively selected cells, excluding terminally differentiated effector memory CD45RA+ cells. Trimming took off 1 base at V and 2 bases at J, with 10 bases between the two ends. This CDR3 spans 14 amino acids. CDR1 is SGDLS, CDR2 YYNGEE, per germline. General study points: The study found lower generation probabilities in non-shared clonotypes than in those shared by all four donors. Larger richness was generally estimated for naive than memory subsets.

About this clone itself: Its antigen is undetermined.

The sample taken for sequencing was naive CD8+ T cells sorted from blood. The chain has TRBV9 and TRBJ2-7; D may match TRBD1 or TRBD2 (5 bases each). This TCR was sampled from a woman in her twenties or thirties in good health. CDR3 amino acids: CASSVSGTTYEQYF. The CDR3 DNA sequence: TGTGCCAGCAGCGTATCGGGGACGACCTACGAGCAGTACTTC.